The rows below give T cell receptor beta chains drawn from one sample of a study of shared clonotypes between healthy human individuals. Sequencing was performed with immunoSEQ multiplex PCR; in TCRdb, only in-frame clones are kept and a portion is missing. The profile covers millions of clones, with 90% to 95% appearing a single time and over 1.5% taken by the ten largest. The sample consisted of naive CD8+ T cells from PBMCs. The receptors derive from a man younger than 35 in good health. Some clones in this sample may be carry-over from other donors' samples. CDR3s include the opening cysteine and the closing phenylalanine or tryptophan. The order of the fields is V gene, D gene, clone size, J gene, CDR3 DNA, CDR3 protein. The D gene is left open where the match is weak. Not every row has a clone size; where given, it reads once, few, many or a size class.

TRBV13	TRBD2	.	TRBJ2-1	TGTGCCAGCAGTGGTAAGCGGGATTCCTACAATGAGCAGTTCTTC	CASSGKRDSYNEQFF
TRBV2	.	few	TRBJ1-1	TGTGCCAGCAGTGAACGGGGCCGCACTGAAGCTTTCTTT	CASSERGRTEAFF
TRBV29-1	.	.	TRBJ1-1	TGCAGCGCCTTAGAGAACACTGAAGCTTTCTTT	CSALENTEAFF
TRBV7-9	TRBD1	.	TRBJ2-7	TGTGCCAGCAGCTCCCAGACAGGGGACCCCTACGAGCAGTACTTC	CASSSQTGDPYEQYF
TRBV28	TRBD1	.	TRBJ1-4	TGTGCCAGCAGTTTTTCCCCGACAGGGGATGCAACTAATGAAAAACTGTTTTTT	CASSFSPTGDATNEKLFF
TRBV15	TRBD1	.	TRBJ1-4	TGTGCCACCAGGGGTGGACCAGGGGGCGATAATGAAAAACTGTTTTTT	CATRGGPGGDNEKLFF
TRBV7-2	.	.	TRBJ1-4	TGTGCCAGCAGCCCGGTTGGGGGGACAATTGAAAAACTGTTTTTT	CASSPVGGTIEKLFF
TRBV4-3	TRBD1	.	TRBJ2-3	TGCGCCAGCAGCCAAGATAGGTTTGTGGGACAGGGGCCCACAGATACGCAGTATTTT	CASSQDRFVGQGPTDTQYF
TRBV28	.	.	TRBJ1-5	TGTGCCAGCAGTTTGACACTTCACGGAATCAATCAGCCCCAGCATTTT	CASSLTLHGINQPQHF
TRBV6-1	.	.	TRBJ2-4	TGTGCCAGCAGTGCAATCCGGACGGTAGCCAAAAACATTCAGTACTTC	CASSAIRTVAKNIQYF
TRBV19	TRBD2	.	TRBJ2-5	TGTGCCAGTAGTTGGGGGTCGGGAGGCGCCCTAGGAGAGACCCAGTACTTC	CASSWGSGGALGETQYF
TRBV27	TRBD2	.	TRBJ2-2	TGTGCCAGCAGTCCCCGGGGACTAGCGGAGATTACTGCCGGGGAGCTGTTTTTT	CASSPRGLAEITAGELFF
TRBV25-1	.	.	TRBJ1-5	TGTGCCAGCAGAGTGAGAGGCAGGGCGGTAAGCAATCAGCCCCAGCATTTT	CASRVRGRAVSNQPQHF
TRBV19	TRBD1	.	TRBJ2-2	TGTGCCAGTAGTAAACACGGGACAGCTCAACCTTCCGTAAGGACCGGGGAGCTGTTTTTT	CASSKHGTAQPSVRTGELFF
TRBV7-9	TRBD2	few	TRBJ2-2	TGTGCCAGCAGCTTAGCCCCAGCGGGAGCGGTCACCGGGGAGCTGTTTTTT	CASSLAPAGAVTGELFF
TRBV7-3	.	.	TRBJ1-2	TGTGCCAGCAGCTTACCCCGACGGGGGGGCTACTATGGCTACACCTTC	CASSLPRRGGYYGYTF
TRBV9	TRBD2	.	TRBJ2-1	TGTGCCAGCAGCCCAACCCAACTAGCGGGAGGTTTCGATGAGCAGTTCTTC	CASSPTQLAGGFDEQFF